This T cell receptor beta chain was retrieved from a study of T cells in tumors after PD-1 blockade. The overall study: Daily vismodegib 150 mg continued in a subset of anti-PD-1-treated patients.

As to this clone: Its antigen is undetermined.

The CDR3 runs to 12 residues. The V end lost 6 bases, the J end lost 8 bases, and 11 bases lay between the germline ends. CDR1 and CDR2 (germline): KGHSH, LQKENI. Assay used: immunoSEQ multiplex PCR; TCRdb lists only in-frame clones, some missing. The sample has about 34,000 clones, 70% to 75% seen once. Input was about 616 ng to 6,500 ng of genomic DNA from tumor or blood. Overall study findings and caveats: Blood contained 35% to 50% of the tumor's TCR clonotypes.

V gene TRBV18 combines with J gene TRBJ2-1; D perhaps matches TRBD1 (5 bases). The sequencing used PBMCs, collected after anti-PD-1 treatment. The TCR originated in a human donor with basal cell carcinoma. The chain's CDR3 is CASSSGSHEQFF. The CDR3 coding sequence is TGTGCCAGCTCCTCAGGGTCCCATGAGCAGTTCTTC.